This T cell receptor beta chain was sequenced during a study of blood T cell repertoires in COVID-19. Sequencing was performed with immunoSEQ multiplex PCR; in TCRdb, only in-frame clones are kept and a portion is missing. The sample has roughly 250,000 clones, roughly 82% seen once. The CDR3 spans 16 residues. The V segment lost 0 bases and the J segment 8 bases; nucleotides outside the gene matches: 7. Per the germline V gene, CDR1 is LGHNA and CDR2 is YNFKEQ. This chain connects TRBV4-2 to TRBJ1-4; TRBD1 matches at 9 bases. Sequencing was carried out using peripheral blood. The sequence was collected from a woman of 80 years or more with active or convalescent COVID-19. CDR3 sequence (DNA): TGTGCCAGCAGCCAAGACCCGGACAGGGGACGGGAAAAACTGTTTTTT. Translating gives CASSQDPDRGREKLFF.